This TCR beta chain was found in a study of molecular identifiers for immune sequencing clone quantification. Broader study findings: Clones above 20 RNA copies held over 97% of effector molecules, under 1% in naive cells.

The CDR3 has 12 amino acids. Germline CDR1 and CDR2: MGHDK and SYGVNS. Sorted naive CD8 T cells were those defined as CD8+CD4-CCR7+CD45RA+. Previously described methods and listed TCR primers produced bulk TCR libraries. TCRdb re-derived calls from the PCR reads in MiXCR, one entry per CDR3 protein. Among under 800,000 distinct CDR3 sequences listed, over 25% were seen once. With respect to this clonotype: Its antigen is currently unknown. A read error may produce the germline difference seen at one junction end.

Sequencing used naive CD8+ T cells from blood, with Jurkat cell RNA spiked in. Noted subset: FACS-sorted CD8+CD4-CCR7+CD45RA+ naive T cells. V usage is TRBV25-1 and J usage is TRBJ1-2, with D uncertain. This clonotype originated in a human donor in good health. Some libraries in this study had Jurkat cell RNA spiked in. CDR3 region: CASSTAPFGYIF. The CDR3 DNA is TGTGCCAGCAGTACGGCACCTTTTGGCTACATCTTC.